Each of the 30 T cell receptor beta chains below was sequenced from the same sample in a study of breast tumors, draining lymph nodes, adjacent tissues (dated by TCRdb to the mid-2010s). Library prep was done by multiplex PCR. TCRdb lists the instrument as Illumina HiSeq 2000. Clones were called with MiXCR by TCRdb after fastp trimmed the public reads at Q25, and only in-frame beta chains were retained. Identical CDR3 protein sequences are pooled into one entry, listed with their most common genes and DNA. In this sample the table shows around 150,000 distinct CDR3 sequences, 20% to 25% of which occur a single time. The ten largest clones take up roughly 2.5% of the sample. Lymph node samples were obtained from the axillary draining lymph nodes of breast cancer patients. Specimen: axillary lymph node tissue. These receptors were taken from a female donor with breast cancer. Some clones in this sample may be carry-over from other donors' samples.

CDR3 bases: TGCGCCAGCAGTGATTCGTTAAGCTCCTACAATGAGCAGTTCTTC. The encoded protein is CASSDSLSSYNEQFF. The V gene is TRBV10-1, the J gene TRBJ2-1; D remains unclear. CDR3 length: 15 residues. Germline CDR1 and CDR2: WNHNN and SYGVQD (reference sequence). V was shortened by 3 bases and J by 0 bases, with 9 bases between the two germline ends.

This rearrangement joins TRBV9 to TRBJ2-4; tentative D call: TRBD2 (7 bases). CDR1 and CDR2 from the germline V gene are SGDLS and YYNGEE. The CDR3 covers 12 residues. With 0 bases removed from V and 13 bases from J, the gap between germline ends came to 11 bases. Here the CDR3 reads CASSVDGGPQYF. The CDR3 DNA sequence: TGTGCCAGCAGCGTAGACGGGGGGCCCCAGTACTTC.

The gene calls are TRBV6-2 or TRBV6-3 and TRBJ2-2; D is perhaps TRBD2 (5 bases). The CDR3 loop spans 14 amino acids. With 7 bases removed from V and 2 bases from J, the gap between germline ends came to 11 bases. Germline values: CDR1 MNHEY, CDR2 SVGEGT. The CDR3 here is CASTRSGNTGELFF. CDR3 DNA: TGTGCCAGCACCCGAAGCGGTAACACCGGGGAGCTGTTTTTT.

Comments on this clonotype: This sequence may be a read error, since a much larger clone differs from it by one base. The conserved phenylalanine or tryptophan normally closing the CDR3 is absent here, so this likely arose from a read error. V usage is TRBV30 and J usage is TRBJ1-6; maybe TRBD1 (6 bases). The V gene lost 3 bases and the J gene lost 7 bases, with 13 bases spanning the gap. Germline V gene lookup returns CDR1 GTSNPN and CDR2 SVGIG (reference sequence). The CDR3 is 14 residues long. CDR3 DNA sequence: TGTGCCTGGAGGACAACCAGGGGAAATTCACCCCTCCACCTT. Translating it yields CAWRTTRGNSPLHL.

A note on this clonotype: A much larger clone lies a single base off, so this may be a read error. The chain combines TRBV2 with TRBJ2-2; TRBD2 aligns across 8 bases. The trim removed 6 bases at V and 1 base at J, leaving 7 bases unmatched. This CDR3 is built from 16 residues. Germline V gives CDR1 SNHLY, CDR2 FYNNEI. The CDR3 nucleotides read TGTGCCAGCAGCGATCCGGGACTAGTGAACACCGGGGAGCTGTTTTTT. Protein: CASSDPGLVNTGELFF.

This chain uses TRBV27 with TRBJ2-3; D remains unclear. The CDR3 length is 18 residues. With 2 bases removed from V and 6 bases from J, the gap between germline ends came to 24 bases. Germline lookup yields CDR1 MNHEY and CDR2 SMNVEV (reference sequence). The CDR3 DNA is TGTGCCAGCAGTTTAGAACAAAAACCGGGCAAGCTTTCGGATACGCAGTATTTT. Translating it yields CASSLEQKPGKLSDTQYF.

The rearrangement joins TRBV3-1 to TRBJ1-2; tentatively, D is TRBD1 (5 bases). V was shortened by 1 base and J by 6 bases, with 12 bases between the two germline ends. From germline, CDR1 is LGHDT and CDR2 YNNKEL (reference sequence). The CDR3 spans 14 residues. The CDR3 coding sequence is TGTGCCAGCAGCCAAGGACTAGAGGGGCATGGCTACACCTTC. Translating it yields CASSQGLEGHGYTF.

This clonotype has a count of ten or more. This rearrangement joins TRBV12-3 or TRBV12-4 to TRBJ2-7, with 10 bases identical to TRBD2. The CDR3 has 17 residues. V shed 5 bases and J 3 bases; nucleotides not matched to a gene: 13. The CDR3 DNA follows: TGTGCCAGCAGTCCCCTAGCGGGAGTGGGCCGGCTCTACGAGCAGTACTTC. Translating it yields CASSPLAGVGRLYEQYF.

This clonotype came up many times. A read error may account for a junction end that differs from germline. The CDR3 DNA sequence: TGTGCCAGCAGCTCTCAGCCCGGTAGCGATCAGCCCCAGCATTTT. It encodes CASSSQPGSDQPQHF. The V call is TRBV7-2, the J call TRBJ1-5; D is unclear. Germline V gives CDR1 SGHTA, CDR2 FQGNSA. The CDR3 length is 15 residues.

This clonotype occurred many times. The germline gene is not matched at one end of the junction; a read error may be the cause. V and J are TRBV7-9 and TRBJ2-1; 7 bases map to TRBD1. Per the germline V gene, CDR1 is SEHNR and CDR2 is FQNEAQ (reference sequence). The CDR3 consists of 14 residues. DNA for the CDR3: TGTGCCAGTCCCCAGGCCAAATACAGGGGATTTTCCCCCTTC. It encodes CASPQAKYRGFSPF.

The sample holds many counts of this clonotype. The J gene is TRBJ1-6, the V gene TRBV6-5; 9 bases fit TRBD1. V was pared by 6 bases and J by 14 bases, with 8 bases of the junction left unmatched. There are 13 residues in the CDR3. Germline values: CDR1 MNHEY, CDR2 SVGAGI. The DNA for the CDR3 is TGTGCCAGCAGGGGACAGGGCGAGGTCACCCTCCACTTT. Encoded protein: CASRGQGEVTLHF.

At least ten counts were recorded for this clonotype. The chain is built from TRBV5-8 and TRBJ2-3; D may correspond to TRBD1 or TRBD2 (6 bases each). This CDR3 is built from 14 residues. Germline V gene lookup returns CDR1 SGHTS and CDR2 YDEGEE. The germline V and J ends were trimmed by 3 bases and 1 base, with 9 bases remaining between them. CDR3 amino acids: CASSSEGGTDTQYF. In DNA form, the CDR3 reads TGTGCCAGCAGCTCGGAGGGGGGCACAGATACGCAGTATTTT.

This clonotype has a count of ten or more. The CDR3 region is CASLQGQYGYTF. CDR3 sequence (DNA): TGTGCCAGCTTACAGGGACAATATGGCTACACCTTC. The V and J genes are TRBV28 and TRBJ1-2; D possibly corresponds to TRBD1 (6 bases). In germline, CDR1 is MDHEN, CDR2 SYDVKM. The length of the CDR3 is 12 residues. V was pared by 8 bases and J by 5 bases, with 12 bases between.

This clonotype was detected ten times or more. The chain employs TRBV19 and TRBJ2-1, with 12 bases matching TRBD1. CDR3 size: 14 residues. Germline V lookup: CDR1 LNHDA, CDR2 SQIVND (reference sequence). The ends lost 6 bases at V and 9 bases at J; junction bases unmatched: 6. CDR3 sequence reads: CASRGDRGRGEQFF. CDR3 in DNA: TGTGCCAGTAGGGGGGACAGGGGGCGGGGTGAGCAGTTCTTC. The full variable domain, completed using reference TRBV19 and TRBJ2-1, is DGGITQSPKYLFRKEGQNVTLSCEQNLNHDAMYWYRQDPGQGLRLIYYSQIVNDFQKGDIAEGYSVSREKKESFPLTVTSAQKNPTAFYLCASRGDRGRGEQFFGPGTRLTVL.

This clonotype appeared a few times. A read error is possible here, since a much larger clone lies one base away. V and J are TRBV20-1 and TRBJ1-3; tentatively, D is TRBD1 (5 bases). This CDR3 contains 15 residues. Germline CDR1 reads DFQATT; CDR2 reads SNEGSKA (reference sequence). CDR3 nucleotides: TGCAGTGCTAGACGTACAGGAGTCTCTGGAAACGCCATATATTTT. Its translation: CSARRTGVSGNAIYF.

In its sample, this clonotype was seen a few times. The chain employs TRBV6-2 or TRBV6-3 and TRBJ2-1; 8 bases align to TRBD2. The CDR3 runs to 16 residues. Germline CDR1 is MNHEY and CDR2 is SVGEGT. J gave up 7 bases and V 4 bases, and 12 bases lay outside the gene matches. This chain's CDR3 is CASSSAGLGRRNEQFF. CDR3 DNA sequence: TGTGCCAGCAGTTCCGCGGGACTAGGACGGAGGAATGAGCAGTTCTTC.

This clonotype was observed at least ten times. The CDR3 bases are TGTGCCAGCAGTGAGAACCCGATAGGGTTGGCCGGGGAGCTGTTTTTT. Protein: CASSENPIGLAGELFF. The J gene is TRBJ2-2, the V gene TRBV2; D is ambiguous. V was clipped by 3 bases and J by 6 bases, with 17 bases between them. The germline V gene encodes CDR1 SNHLY and CDR2 FYNNEI. This CDR3 has 16 amino acids.

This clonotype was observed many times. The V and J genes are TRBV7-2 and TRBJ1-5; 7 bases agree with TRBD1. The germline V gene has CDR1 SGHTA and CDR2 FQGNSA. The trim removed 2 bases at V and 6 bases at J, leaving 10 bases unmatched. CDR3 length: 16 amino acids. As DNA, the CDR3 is TGTGCCAGCAGCTTACGTCAGGGGGGAATTGGTCAGCCCCAGCATTTT. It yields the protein CASSLRQGGIGQPQHF.

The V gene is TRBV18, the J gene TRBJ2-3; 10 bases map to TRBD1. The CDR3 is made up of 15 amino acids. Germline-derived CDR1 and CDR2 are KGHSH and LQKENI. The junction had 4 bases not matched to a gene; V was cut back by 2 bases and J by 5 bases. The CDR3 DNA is TGTGCCAGCTCACCAGGGACAGGGGCGGTAGATACGCAGTATTTT. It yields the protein CASSPGTGAVDTQYF.

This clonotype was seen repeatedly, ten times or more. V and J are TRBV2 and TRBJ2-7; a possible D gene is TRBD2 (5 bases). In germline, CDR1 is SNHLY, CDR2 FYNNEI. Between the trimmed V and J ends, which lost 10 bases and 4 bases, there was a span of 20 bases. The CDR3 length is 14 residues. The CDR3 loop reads CATRPSLLGYEQYF. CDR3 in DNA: TGTGCCACACGACCTAGCTTATTGGGTTACGAGCAGTACTTC.

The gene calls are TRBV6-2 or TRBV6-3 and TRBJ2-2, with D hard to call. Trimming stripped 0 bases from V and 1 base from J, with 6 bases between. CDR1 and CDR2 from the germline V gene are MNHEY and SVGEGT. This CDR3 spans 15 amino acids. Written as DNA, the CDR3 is TGTGCCAGCAGTTACTCGAACATGAACACCGGGGAGCTGTTTTTT. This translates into CASSYSNMNTGELFF.

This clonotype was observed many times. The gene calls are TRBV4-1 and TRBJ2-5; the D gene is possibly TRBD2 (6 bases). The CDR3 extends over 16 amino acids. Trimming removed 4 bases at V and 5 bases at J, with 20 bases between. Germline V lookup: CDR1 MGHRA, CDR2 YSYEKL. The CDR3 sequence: CASSPTRRVGRETQYF. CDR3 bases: TGCGCCAGCAGCCCGACTAGACGGGTCGGTAGGGAGACCCAGTACTTC.

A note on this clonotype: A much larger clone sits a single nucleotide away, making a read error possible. CDR3: CARGQIGQFF. The CDR3 DNA follows: TGTGCCAGGGGACAAATTGGGCAGTTCTTC. The V call is TRBV27, the J call TRBJ2-1, with D possibly matching TRBD1 (6 bases). This CDR3 region has 10 residues. From germline, CDR1 is MNHEY and CDR2 SMNVEV (reference sequence). Trimming removed 9 bases at V and 12 bases at J, with 12 bases between.

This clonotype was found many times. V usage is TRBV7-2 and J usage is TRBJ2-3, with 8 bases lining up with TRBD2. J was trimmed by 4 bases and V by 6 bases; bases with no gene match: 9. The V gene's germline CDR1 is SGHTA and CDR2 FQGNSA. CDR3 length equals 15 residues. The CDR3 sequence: CASRPSSAGADTQYF. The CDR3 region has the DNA TGTGCCAGCAGACCTTCCTCAGCGGGAGCAGATACGCAGTATTTT.

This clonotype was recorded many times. In DNA form, the CDR3 reads TGTGCCAGCAGCTTGGTCGGGACTAGCGGTAGCACAGATACGCAGTATTTT. It yields the protein CASSLVGTSGSTDTQYF. The chain employs TRBV5-6 and TRBJ2-3; 11 bases agree with TRBD2. CDR1 and CDR2 from the germline V gene are SGHDT and YYEEEE. The CDR3 runs to 17 residues. With 0 bases clipped from V and 0 bases from J, the junction kept 3 bases outside the gene matches.

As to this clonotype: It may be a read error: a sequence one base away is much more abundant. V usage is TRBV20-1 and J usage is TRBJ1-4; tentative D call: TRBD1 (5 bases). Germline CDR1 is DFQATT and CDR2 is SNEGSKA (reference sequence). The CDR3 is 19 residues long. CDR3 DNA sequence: TGCAGTGCTAGAGAAATAGGCCCCGGGGGGGTTGCAACTAGTGAAAAACTGTTTTTT. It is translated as CSAREIGPGGVATSEKLFF.

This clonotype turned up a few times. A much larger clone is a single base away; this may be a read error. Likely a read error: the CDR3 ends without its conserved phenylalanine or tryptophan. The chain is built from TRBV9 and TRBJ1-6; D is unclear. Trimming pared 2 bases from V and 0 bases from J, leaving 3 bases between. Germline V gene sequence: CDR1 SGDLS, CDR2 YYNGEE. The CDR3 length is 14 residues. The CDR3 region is CASSVSSYNSPLHL. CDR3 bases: TGTGCCAGCAGCGTCAGCTCCTATAATTCACCCCTCCACCTT.

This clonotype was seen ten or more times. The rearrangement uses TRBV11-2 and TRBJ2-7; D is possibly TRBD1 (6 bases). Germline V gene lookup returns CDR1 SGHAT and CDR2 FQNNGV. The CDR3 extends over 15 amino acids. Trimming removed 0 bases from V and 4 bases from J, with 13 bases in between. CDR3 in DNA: TGTGCCAGCAGCTTAGATCTACAGGGTAGATACGAGCAGTACTTC. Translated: CASSLDLQGRYEQYF.

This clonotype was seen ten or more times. The CDR3 protein is CSARDGQGRYNEQFF. CDR3 in DNA: TGCAGTGCTAGAGATGGGCAAGGGCGATACAATGAGCAGTTCTTC. This rearrangement joins TRBV20-1 to TRBJ2-1; no definite D call. The V end lost 0 bases, the J end lost 4 bases, and 13 bases lay between the germline ends. This CDR3 is built from 15 residues. Looked up from germline, CDR1 is DFQATT and CDR2 is SNEGSKA (reference sequence).

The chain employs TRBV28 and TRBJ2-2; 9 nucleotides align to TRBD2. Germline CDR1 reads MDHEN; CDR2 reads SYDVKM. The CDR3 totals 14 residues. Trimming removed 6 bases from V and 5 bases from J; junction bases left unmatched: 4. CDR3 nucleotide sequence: TGTGCCAGCAGCCACGGACTAGCGACCGGGGAGCTGTTTTTT. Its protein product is CASSHGLATGELFF.